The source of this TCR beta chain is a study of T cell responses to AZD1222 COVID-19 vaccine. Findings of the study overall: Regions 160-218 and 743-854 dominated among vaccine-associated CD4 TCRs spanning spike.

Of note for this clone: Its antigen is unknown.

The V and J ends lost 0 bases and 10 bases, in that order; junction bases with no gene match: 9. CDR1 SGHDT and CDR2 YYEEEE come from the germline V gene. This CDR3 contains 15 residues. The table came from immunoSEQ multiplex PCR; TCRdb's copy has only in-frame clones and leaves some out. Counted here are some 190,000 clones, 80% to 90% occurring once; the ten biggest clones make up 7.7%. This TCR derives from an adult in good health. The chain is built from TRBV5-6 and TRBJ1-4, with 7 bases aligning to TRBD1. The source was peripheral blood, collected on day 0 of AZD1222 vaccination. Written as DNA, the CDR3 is TGTGCCAGCAGCTTGGCTTGGGACAGTGCGGGAAAACTGTTTTTT. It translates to CASSLAWDSAGKLFF.